The 32 T cell receptor beta chains below were found in one sample sequenced in a study of identical twins. One entry per CDR3 protein, called by TCRdb with MiXCR from the 5' RACE reads. The sample has 230,000 or so distinct CDR3 sequences, around 8.3% seen once. These data also formed part of another study, on yellow fever vaccine responses in identical twins.

Sample: CD8+ T cells sorted from blood. Every receptor here comes from a woman under 30 in good health.

This clonotype was recorded a few times. The V and J genes are TRBV12-3 or TRBV12-4 and TRBJ1-1; 9 bases line up with TRBD1. Losses at the gene ends were 8 bases for V and 7 bases for J; bases not matched to a gene: 8. CDR3 length: 13 amino acids. CDR3 DNA sequence: TGTGCCAGCTCGGACAGGGGAGGGTATGAAGCTTTCTTT. Protein product: CASSDRGGYEAFF.

This clonotype was seen at least ten times. This sequence joins TRBV29-1 and TRBJ2-1; 10 nucleotides align to TRBD2. This CDR3 has 17 amino acids. The germline V gene has CDR1 SQVTM and CDR2 ANQGSEA. V trimming: 0 bases; J trimming: 4 bases; junction bases outside the gene matches: 9. The CDR3: CSVEDHDRTSGYNEQFF. The CDR3 DNA reads as TGCAGCGTTGAAGACCACGACAGGACTAGCGGTTACAATGAGCAGTTCTTC.

This clonotype was counted many times. This sequence joins TRBV12-3 or TRBV12-4 and TRBJ1-2; D is unresolved. CDR3 length: 11 residues. V lost 2 bases and J lost 4, with 2 bases in between. The CDR3 DNA is TGTGCCAGCAGTTTATCCTATGGCTACACCTTC. Its protein product is CASSLSYGYTF.

CDR3 sequence (DNA): TGCGCCAGCAGCTTGGGACCAGGGAATGGGGAGACCCAGTACTTC. This sequence encodes CASSLGPGNGETQYF. The genes are TRBV5-1 and TRBJ2-5; D might be TRBD1 (5 bases). This CDR3 region has 15 residues. Germline lookup yields CDR1 SGHRS and CDR2 YFSETQ. The germline V and J ends were trimmed by 0 bases and 5 bases, with 14 bases remaining between them.

The rearrangement uses TRBV6-2 or TRBV6-3 and TRBJ2-3; TRBD1 aligns across 11 bases. V shed 2 bases and J 6 bases; nucleotides not matched to a gene: 10. The CDR3 loop spans 17 amino acids. Per germline, CDR1 MNHEY and CDR2 SVGEGT. Here the CDR3 DNA reads TGTGCCAGCAGTTACACCTCTTGGACAGGGGGCCGCGATACGCAGTATTTT. Encoded protein: CASSYTSWTGGRDTQYF.

V gene TRBV9 combines with J gene TRBJ2-1; 9 positions agree with TRBD2. V was pared by 4 bases and J by 0 bases, with 8 bases of the junction left unmatched. Per germline, CDR1 SGDLS and CDR2 YYNGEE. The CDR3 contains 17 residues. The CDR3 DNA sequence: TGTGCCAGCAGCCCCGGTGGCGGGAGGGTCTCCTACAATGAGCAGTTCTTC. Its translation is CASSPGGGRVSYNEQFF.

This clonotype was observed many times. The chain combines TRBV12-3 or TRBV12-4 with TRBJ2-3; 10 bases are a match to TRBD1. The CDR3 extends over 15 amino acids. V dropped 6 bases and J dropped 2; count of bases not matched to a gene: 5. As DNA, the CDR3 is TGTGCCAGCAGGGGGACAGGGGACATCACAGATACGCAGTATTTT. This codes for CASRGTGDITDTQYF.

This chain links TRBV15 with TRBJ1-5, with D possibly matching TRBD1 (5 bases). Per the germline V gene, CDR1 is LNHNV and CDR2 is YYDKDF (reference sequence). The germline V and J ends were trimmed by 1 base and 7 bases, with 11 bases remaining between them. This CDR3 is 14 amino acids long. The CDR3 loop reads CATSRVAGHQPQHF. DNA of the CDR3: TGTGCCACCAGCAGAGTGGCAGGGCACCAGCCCCAGCATTTT.

This clonotype showed up many times. The chain carries TRBV12-3 or TRBV12-4 and TRBJ1-1; D is undetermined. Trimming took off 1 base at V and 7 bases at J, with 10 bases between the two ends. CDR3 length: 13 amino acids. The CDR3 loop reads CASSLERLGEAFF. CDR3 coding DNA: TGTGCCAGCAGTTTAGAAAGGCTAGGTGAAGCTTTCTTT.

In this sample, this clonotype turned up a few times. The chain uses TRBV12-3 or TRBV12-4 and TRBJ2-3; TRBD1 aligns across 8 bases. CDR3 length: 14 residues. V trimming: 5 bases; J trimming: 4 bases; junction bases outside the gene matches: 5. Here the CDR3 DNA reads TGTGCCAGCAGTACCAGGGGGCGCGCAGATACGCAGTATTTT. Encoded protein: CASSTRGRADTQYF.

The rearrangement joins TRBV28 to TRBJ2-7; 9 bases align to TRBD1. Germline CDR1 MDHEN, CDR2 SYDVKM. The CDR3 extends over 14 amino acids. V shed 6 bases, J shed 5 bases, and the junction held 8 bases outside the gene matches. CDR3 in amino acids: CASREDRGLNEQYF. CDR3 in DNA: TGTGCCAGCAGGGAGGACAGGGGACTCAACGAGCAGTACTTC.

This clonotype has only a few counts. The chain has TRBV9 and TRBJ2-6; TRBD1 is a possible D gene (6 bases). V was pared by 4 bases and J by 1 base, with 12 bases between. Germline values: CDR1 SGDLS, CDR2 YYNGEE. The CDR3 is 16 amino acids. The CDR3 nucleotides are TGTGCCAGCAGCCAAATCGGACAGTCTGGGGCCAACGTCCTGACTTTC. It specifies CASSQIGQSGANVLTF.

This clonotype appeared a few times. The gene calls are TRBV5-6 and TRBJ2-1; 11 nucleotides line up with TRBD2. The CDR3 loop spans 17 amino acids. The V gene's germline CDR1 is SGHDT and CDR2 YYEEEE. V trimming: 4 bases; J trimming: 2 bases; junction bases outside the gene matches: 8. CDR3: CASSARLAGRAYNEQFF. The CDR3 nucleotides are TGTGCCAGCAGCGCACGACTAGCGGGACGCGCCTACAATGAGCAGTTCTTC.

This clonotype was seen once. V usage is TRBV7-9 and J usage is TRBJ2-5; tentatively, D is TRBD1 (6 bases). Germline CDR1 reads SEHNR; CDR2 reads FQNEAQ (reference sequence). The V and J ends lost 5 bases and 5 bases respectively, with 15 bases between them. The CDR3 is 14 residues long. The CDR3 protein is CASSLLGGRETQYF. The CDR3 DNA sequence: TGTGCCAGCAGCCTTCTAGGGGGAAGGGAGACCCAGTACTTC.

The gene calls are TRBV11-2 and TRBJ2-1; D call uncertain. This CDR3 contains 15 residues. Trimming stripped 5 bases from V and 5 bases from J, with 16 bases between. The germline V gene encodes CDR1 SGHAT and CDR2 FQNNGV. CDR3 residues: CASSPQRVGNNEQFF. The CDR3 DNA reads as TGTGCCAGCAGCCCACAACGAGTCGGTAACAATGAGCAGTTCTTC.

This clonotype has ten or more counts. The V and J genes are TRBV10-3 and TRBJ2-7, with TRBD2 matching 7 bases. Trimming took 3 bases from V and 3 from J; bases not matched to a gene: 5. The CDR3 length is 14 residues. In germline, CDR1 is ENHRY, CDR2 SYGVKD. CDR3 protein: CAISDPGLGYEQYF. Written as DNA, the CDR3 is TGTGCCATCAGTGACCCAGGACTAGGCTACGAGCAGTACTTC.

The chain recombines TRBV6-5 with TRBJ2-2; D is possibly TRBD2 (5 bases). The CDR3 contains 16 residues. Germline loops: CDR1 MNHEY, CDR2 SVGAGI. The ends were cut back, 0 bases at V and 1 base at J, with 9 bases in the middle. CDR3: CASSYSRVENTGELFF. The CDR3 nucleotides read TGTGCCAGCAGTTACTCGAGGGTTGAGAACACCGGGGAGCTGTTTTTT.

The table lists this clonotype with a few counts. This chain joins TRBV6-2 or TRBV6-3 and TRBJ2-2, with TRBD2 as a possible D gene (6 bases). The CDR3 sequence is 14 residues long. Between the trimmed V and J ends, which lost 4 bases and 4 bases, there was a span of 10 bases. The germline CDR1 and CDR2 sequences are MNHEY and SVGEGT. CDR3 DNA: TGTGCCAGCAGTTGGGGCGGGATCACCGGGGAGCTGTTTTTT. Translating it yields CASSWGGITGELFF.

V usage is TRBV7-8 and J usage is TRBJ2-2; maybe TRBD2 (5 bases). Germline V gene sequence: CDR1 SGHVS, CDR2 FQNEAQ. The V end lost 8 bases, the J end lost 1 base, and 11 bases lay between the germline ends. This CDR3 has 14 amino acids. The CDR3 DNA is TGTGCCAGCCCCCGGGGTGGGAACACCGGGGAGCTGTTTTTT. As protein: CASPRGGNTGELFF. Variable domain in full (rest from reference TRBV7-8 and TRBJ2-2): GAGVSQSPRYKVAKRGQDVALRCDPISGHVSLFWYQQALGQGPEFLTYFQNEAQLDKSGLPSDRFFAERPEGSVSTLKIQRTQQEDSAVYLCASPRGGNTGELFFGEGSRLTVL.

V usage is TRBV10-1 and J usage is TRBJ2-1, with no clear D. Trimming stripped 3 bases from V and 5 bases from J, with 8 bases between. CDR1 is WNHNN, CDR2 SYGVQD, per germline (reference sequence). The CDR3 spans 13 residues. CDR3 DNA: TGCGCCAGCAGTGAAATAATAAACAATGAGCAGTTCTTC. This codes for CASSEIINNEQFF.

This clonotype was found many times. The J gene is TRBJ2-3, the V gene TRBV7-9, with 9 bases aligning to TRBD1. Trimming removed 2 bases from V and 5 bases from J; junction bases left unmatched: 5. This CDR3 region has 15 residues. Germline V gives CDR1 SEHNR, CDR2 FQNEAQ (reference sequence). CDR3: CASSLPQGAEDTQYF. The CDR3, as DNA: TGTGCCAGCAGCTTACCACAGGGGGCTGAAGATACGCAGTATTTT.

This clonotype was counted between two and nine times. The CDR3 DNA is TGTGCCAGCAGCGTAGGGGGCCAGCAAGAGACCCAGTACTTC. Amino acid sequence: CASSVGGQQETQYF. This chain connects TRBV9 to TRBJ2-5, with D possibly matching TRBD1 (5 bases). The CDR3 consists of 14 residues. Germline loops: CDR1 SGDLS, CDR2 YYNGEE. Deletions cut 0 bases from V and 2 bases from J, with 8 bases between.

This clonotype was counted ten times or more. J is TRBJ2-3 and V is TRBV6-1; D tentatively reads TRBD1 or TRBD2 (5 bases each). CDR3 length: 16 residues. Germline CDR1 and CDR2: MNHNS and SASEGT. Trimming removed 6 bases at V and 0 bases at J, with 16 bases between. CDR3 bases: TGTGCCAGCAGCCTCTCTATTGGGGGTAGCACAGATACGCAGTATTTT. It yields the protein CASSLSIGGSTDTQYF.

This clonotype was observed at least ten times. The V gene is TRBV6-2 or TRBV6-3, the J gene TRBJ2-1; 7 nucleotides match TRBD2. The germline V gene encodes CDR1 MNHEY and CDR2 SVGEGT. This CDR3 has 12 amino acids. The junction had 2 bases not matched to a gene; V was cut back by 5 bases and J by 7 bases. CDR3 residues: CASSGSGNEQFF. The CDR3 nucleotides are TGTGCCAGCAGTGGTAGCGGGAATGAGCAGTTCTTC.

This clonotype has at least ten counts. The V gene is TRBV20-1, the J gene TRBJ1-5; D perhaps matches TRBD1 (5 bases). V lost 0 bases and J 0 bases, leaving 9 bases between the germline ends. The length of the CDR3 is 15 residues. CDR1 is DFQATT, CDR2 SNEGSKA, per germline (reference sequence). This CDR3 reads CSARDRQYSNQPQHF. CDR3 sequence (DNA): TGCAGTGCTAGAGATCGACAGTATAGCAATCAGCCCCAGCATTTT.

At least ten counts were recorded for this clonotype. The rearrangement uses TRBV12-3 or TRBV12-4 and TRBJ2-7; 12 bases agree with TRBD2. The CDR3 consists of 16 residues. V was pared by 4 bases and J by 0 bases, with 4 bases of the junction left unmatched. The CDR3 is CASSYLAGGNSYEQYF. In DNA, the CDR3 is TGTGCCAGCAGTTACCTAGCGGGGGGGAACTCCTACGAGCAGTACTTC.

In this sample, this clonotype turned up a few times. The chain employs TRBV12-3 or TRBV12-4 and TRBJ1-1; D ambiguous. Trimming shortened V by 7 bases and J by 0 bases, and 12 bases separated the two germline ends. This CDR3 comprises 14 residues. As DNA, the CDR3 is TGTGCCAGCAAAATGGCGTGGATGAACACTGAAGCTTTCTTT. Translation gives CASKMAWMNTEAFF.

On this clonotype: A clone one base away is much larger, so this may be a read error. The CDR3 DNA sequence: TGTGCCAGCAGCTCGAGTTCCGGGGCAGGGAGAAGAGATACGCAGTATTTT. This gives the protein CASSSSSGAGRRDTQYF. The chain links TRBV12-3 or TRBV12-4 to TRBJ2-3; D possibly uses TRBD1 or TRBD2 (5 bases each). V lost 6 bases to trimming and J lost 5 bases, with 24 bases between them. This CDR3 spans 17 amino acids.

The chain has TRBV29-1 and TRBJ2-7; D unclear. The CDR3 is 10 residues long. Germline V CDR1 and CDR2: SQVTM, ANQGSEA. V was trimmed by 4 bases and J by 5 bases, leaving 6 bases between them. The CDR3 loop is CSVGENEQYF. Here the CDR3 DNA reads TGCAGCGTTGGCGAGAACGAGCAGTACTTC.

This chain connects TRBV7-3 to TRBJ2-3; D unresolved. Germline assignment: CDR1 SGHTA and CDR2 FQGTGA. The CDR3 loop spans 12 amino acids. Between the trimmed V and J ends, which lost 2 bases and 6 bases, there was a span of 6 bases. In DNA, the CDR3 is TGTGCCAGCAGCTTACGTCCGGATACGCAGTATTTT. Encoded protein: CASSLRPDTQYF.

This clonotype showed up many times. This chain links TRBV15 with TRBJ1-5; 7 bases align to TRBD1. The CDR3 length is 15 residues. Looked up from germline, CDR1 is LNHNV and CDR2 is YYDKDF (reference sequence). V trimming: 0 bases; J trimming: 3 bases; junction bases outside the gene matches: 2. CDR3 sequence: CATSRDRGNNQPQHF. As DNA, the CDR3 is TGTGCCACCAGCAGAGACAGGGGGAACAATCAGCCCCAGCATTTT.

This clonotype showed up many times. One junction end disagrees with the germline gene, perhaps due to a read error. The chain combines TRBV29-1 with TRBJ2-7; D gene ambiguous. CDR3 length equals 11 residues. In germline, CDR1 is SQVTM, CDR2 ANQGSEA. The DNA of the CDR3 is TGCAGCGTTGACTCCTCGACCGGTATTTCCTTC. Its protein product is CSVDSSTGISF.